Following are 15 T cell receptor beta chains from one sample sequenced in a study of spatial heterogeneity in lung cancer. The time point denotes: sample taken at primary tumor resection. Which antigens these TCRs recognize remains unknown. Each CDR3 protein is one row after TCRdb ran MiXCR on the 5' RACE reads. The sample has under 20,000 distinct CDR3 sequences; around 6.5% are singletons. General study points: Expanded intratumoral alpha and beta TCR counts tracked tumor mutation counts.

Source: lung tumor tissue, taken at surgery. These receptors were obtained from a female donor with early-stage non-small cell lung cancer.

This clonotype was detected many times. This chain connects TRBV5-8 to TRBJ2-2; TRBD1 aligns across 7 bases. Germline trimming cut 3 bases from V and 0 bases from J; bases unmatched to any gene: 2. CDR3 length: 15 amino acids. Germline values: CDR1 SGHTS, CDR2 YDEGEE. CDR3 loop: CASSSGQSNTGELFF. CDR3 DNA: TGTGCCAGCAGCTCGGGACAGTCGAACACCGGGGAGCTGTTTTTT.

Ten or more counts support this clonotype. V usage is TRBV19 and J usage is TRBJ2-7, with D perhaps matching TRBD2 (5 bases). The CDR3 runs to 14 residues. V was shortened by 6 bases and J by 7 bases, with 19 bases between the two germline ends. The germline V gene has CDR1 LNHDA and CDR2 SQIVND (reference sequence). The chain's CDR3 is CASRSLDWIGEQYF. The CDR3 nucleotides are TGTGCCAGTAGATCCCTGGACTGGATTGGAGAGCAGTACTTC. Filled out from reference TRBV19 and TRBJ2-7, the complete variable domain reads DGGITQSPKYLFRKEGQNVTLSCEQNLNHDAMYWYRQDPGQGLRLIYYSQIVNDFQKGDIAEGYSVSREKKESFPLTVTSAQKNPTAFYLCASRSLDWIGEQYFGPGTRLTVT.

This clonotype occurred many times. The V and J genes are TRBV12-3 or TRBV12-4 and TRBJ1-5; D not certain. With 3 bases removed from V and 4 bases from J, the gap between germline ends came to 1 base. This CDR3 contains 11 residues. The DNA for the CDR3 is TGTGCCAGCAGTTTGAATCAGCCCCAGCATTTT. It encodes CASSLNQPQHF.

This clonotype was seen at least ten times. The chain combines TRBV4-2 with TRBJ2-2; the match to TRBD1 covers 8 bases. The length of the CDR3 is 15 residues. The J segment lost 4 bases and the V segment lost 4 bases, leaving 5 bases of the junction unmatched. Germline CDR1 is LGHNA and CDR2 is YNFKEQ. The CDR3 sequence: CASSPQGAVTGELFF. The CDR3 DNA reads as TGTGCCAGCAGCCCGCAGGGGGCTGTCACCGGGGAGCTGTTTTTT.

This clonotype was counted many times. This rearrangement joins TRBV5-6 to TRBJ2-1; D might be TRBD2 (7 bases). Germline CDR1 reads SGHDT; CDR2 reads YYEEEE. This CDR3 region has 15 residues. The germline V and J ends were trimmed by 2 bases and 6 bases, with 15 bases remaining between them. The CDR3 region has the DNA TGTGCCAGCAGCTTCAGGGGAGCGGGGATCAATGAGCAGTTCTTC. Amino acids: CASSFRGAGINEQFF.

This clonotype was recorded many times. J is TRBJ2-5 and V is TRBV7-2; the D gene is possibly TRBD2 (6 bases). The length of the CDR3 is 14 residues. In germline, CDR1 is SGHTA, CDR2 FQGNSA. V shed 4 bases and J shed 5 bases, with 14 bases lying between them. The CDR3 loop is CASSSIGGEETQYF. CDR3 nucleotides: TGTGCCAGCAGCTCGATAGGAGGGGAGGAGACCCAGTACTTC. Full variable domain (outside the CDR3, taken from reference TRBV7-2 and TRBJ2-5): GAGVSQSPSNKVTEKGKDVELRCDPISGHTALYWYRQSLGQGLEFLIYFQGNSAPDKSGLPSDRFSAERTGGSVSTLTIQRTQQEDSAVYLCASSSIGGEETQYFGPGTRLLVL.

This clonotype was observed at least ten times. The chain's CDR3 is CSVARGSNQPQHF. The CDR3, as DNA: TGCAGCGTTGCCCGAGGTAGCAATCAGCCCCAGCATTTT. The chain is built from TRBV29-1 and TRBJ1-5, with D unclear. CDR1 and CDR2 (germline): SQVTM, ANQGSEA. This CDR3 is built from 13 residues. Trimming left V 4 bases short and J 0 bases short, with 7 bases between.

This clonotype was recorded many times. V is TRBV12-5 and J is TRBJ2-3; TRBD1 aligns across 12 bases. The CDR3 is 17 residues long. CDR1 is LGHNT, CDR2 FRNRAP, per germline. V shed 1 base, J shed 6 bases, and the junction held 8 bases outside the gene matches. The DNA for the CDR3 is TGTGCTAGTGGTTTGGCCCCCCGGGACAGGGGGCTGGATACGCAGTATTTT. This codes for CASGLAPRDRGLDTQYF.

With regard to this clonotype: This may stem from a read error, because a much larger clone lies one nucleotide away. J is TRBJ2-7 and V is TRBV30; perhaps TRBD2 as D (5 bases). Trimming took 1 base from V and 3 from J, leaving 13 bases between them. Germline V gives CDR1 GTSNPN, CDR2 SVGIG (reference sequence). The CDR3 loop spans 14 amino acids. The CDR3 spells CAWSGPGVGYEQYF. CDR3 coding DNA: TGTGCCTGGAGTGGCCCCGGGGTGGGCTACGAGCAGTACTTC. Drawing the rest from reference TRBV30 and TRBJ2-7, the complete variable domain is SQTIHQWPATLVQPVGSPLSLECTVEGTSNPNLYWYRQAAGRGLQLLFYSVGIGQISSEVPQNLSASRPQDRQFILSSKKLLLSDSGFYLCAWSGPGVGYEQYFGPGTRLTVT.

There are many counts of this clonotype. This chain uses TRBV5-1 with TRBJ2-6; D is possibly TRBD1 or TRBD2 (5 bases each). This CDR3 is 16 amino acids long. Trimming pared 0 bases from V and 2 bases from J, leaving 9 bases between. The V gene's germline CDR1 is SGHRS and CDR2 YFSETQ. The CDR3: CASSLELGAGANVLTF. In nucleotides, the CDR3 is TGCGCCAGCAGCTTGGAATTGGGGGCTGGGGCCAACGTCCTGACTTTC.

Ten or more counts support this clonotype. V is TRBV5-1 and J is TRBJ2-1, with a weak D call TRBD1 (6 bases). V shed 2 bases and J shed 6 bases, with 9 bases lying between them. Germline-derived CDR1 and CDR2 are SGHRS and YFSETQ. The CDR3 contains 13 residues. The CDR3: CASSFQGINEQFF. DNA of the CDR3: TGCGCCAGCAGCTTCCAGGGGATCAATGAGCAGTTCTTC.

This clonotype has only a few counts. V and J are TRBV27 and TRBJ1-1; D is possibly TRBD1 (5 bases). Germline assignment: CDR1 MNHEY and CDR2 SMNVEV (reference sequence). This CDR3 is 16 amino acids long. Deletions cut 1 base from V and 0 bases from J, with 12 bases between. Written as DNA, the CDR3 is TGTGCCAGCAGTTTATGGGGGGACGTGATGAACACTGAAGCTTTCTTT. Its translation: CASSLWGDVMNTEAFF.

This clonotype showed up just a few times. The chain combines TRBV19 with TRBJ2-5; no clear D gene. This CDR3 is 13 amino acids long. Deletions cut 5 bases from V and 0 bases from J, with 7 bases between. Germline V gene lookup returns CDR1 LNHDA and CDR2 SQIVND (reference sequence). This CDR3 reads CASSGQDQETQYF. CDR3 nucleotide sequence: TGTGCCAGTAGTGGGCAGGACCAAGAGACCCAGTACTTC.

This clonotype was detected many times. The rearrangement links TRBV7-2 to TRBJ2-3; D is unresolved. Per the germline V gene, CDR1 is SGHTA and CDR2 is FQGNSA. The V end lost 5 bases, the J end lost 4 bases, and 7 bases lay between the germline ends. This CDR3 comprises 12 residues. CDR3 loop: CASSRDADTQYF. The CDR3 nucleotides read TGTGCCAGCAGCAGGGATGCAGATACGCAGTATTTT.

This clonotype was recorded at least ten times. This chain joins TRBV5-1 and TRBJ2-5; 9 nucleotides match TRBD1. Looked up from germline, CDR1 is SGHRS and CDR2 is YFSETQ. The CDR3 covers 13 residues. The trim removed 4 bases at V and 4 bases at J, leaving 2 bases unmatched. The DNA of the CDR3 is TGCGCCAGCAGCCGACAGGGGGGAGAGACCCAGTACTTC. Protein sequence: CASSRQGGETQYF.